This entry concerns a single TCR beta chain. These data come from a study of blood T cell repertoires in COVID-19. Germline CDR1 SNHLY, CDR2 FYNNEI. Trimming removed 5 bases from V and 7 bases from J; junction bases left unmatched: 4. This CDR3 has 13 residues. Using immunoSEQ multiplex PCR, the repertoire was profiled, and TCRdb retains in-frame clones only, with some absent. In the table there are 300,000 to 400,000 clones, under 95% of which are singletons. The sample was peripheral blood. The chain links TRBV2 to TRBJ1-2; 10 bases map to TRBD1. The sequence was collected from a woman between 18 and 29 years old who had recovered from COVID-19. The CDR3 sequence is CASSLTGGSGYTF. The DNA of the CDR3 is TGTGCCAGCAGTCTGACAGGGGGCTCTGGCTACACCTTC.